This T cell receptor beta chain was retrieved from a study of shared clonotypes between healthy human individuals. Study at large: The cohort had two women and three men, ages 18 to 49. Findings and caveats of the study: Roughly 5.3% of naive CD4 clonotypes were common to four donors. Specimens sampled were limited to blood, with tissue repertoires likely differing. Rarefaction gave evidence that sorted-subset sequencing remained incomplete despite large depth.

As to this clone: Antigen unknown.

Assay used: immunoSEQ multiplex PCR; TCRdb lists only in-frame clones, some missing. The sample lists around 690,000 clones, about 90% seen once, with 34% in the top ten. The germline gives CDR1 SGHTA, CDR2 FQGNSA. V lost 2 bases, J lost 5 bases, and 12 bases lay in between. This CDR3 comprises 14 residues. The sample was memory CD8+ T cells from PBMCs. The subset here: CD45RO+ cells pooled with CCR7-negative TemRA cells. The genes are TRBV7-2 and TRBJ1-1; D is unresolved. This sequence was found in a man younger than 35 in good health. Some clones in this sample may be carry-over from other donors' samples. The CDR3 loop is CASSLPSGRTEAFF. CDR3 sequence (DNA): TGTGCCAGCAGCTTACCATCCGGAAGGACTGAAGCTTTCTTT.